Sequencing of this TCR beta chain was carried out in a study of vaccination effects on CD4 cells after COVID-19. Findings and limits, study-wide: Late post-vaccination samples showed marked contraction of infection- and vaccine-induced clones.

Regarding this clone: The antigen is undetermined.

Antigen-specific CD4+ T cell clonotypes were called by their expansion after viral peptide-pool culture in ViraFEST. When 10 to 11 days of culture had elapsed, CD4+ T cells were isolated. Participants each got two BNT162b2 or mRNA-1273 vaccine doses. Vaccine recipients lacked prior SARS-CoV-2 infection and had negative nucleocapsid antibodies. Repertoires were generated with immunoSEQ multiplex PCR, while TCRdb's copy carries only in-frame clones and drops some. The sample consists of 60,000 to 90,000 clones, 70% to 90% of them appearing once. The CDR3 spans 16 residues. V was cut by 1 base and J by 3 bases, with 12 bases left in between. Germline values: CDR1 SGHNT, CDR2 YENEEA.

The V gene is TRBV11-3, the J gene TRBJ2-2, with D possibly being TRBD1 (6 bases). Sequenced here: CD4+ T cells from PBMCs cultured with HCoV-229E spike peptides, sampled after COVID-19 vaccination. The receptor was derived from a human donor who received a COVID-19 vaccine. This CDR3 is CASSLVGGLDTGELFF. CDR3 nucleotide sequence: TGTGCCAGCAGCTTAGTTGGGGGCCTGGACACCGGGGAGCTGTTTTTT.